This is a list of T cell receptor beta chains from one sample in a study of blood T cells in healthy people across ages. One entry per CDR3 protein, called by TCRdb with MiXCR from the 5' RACE reads. The top ten hold about a fifth of the sample, which has some 920,000 distinct CDR3 sequences, roughly 47% seen once. Sequencing used blood. The receptors were sampled from a woman between 55 and 75 years old in good health. CDR3s include the opening cysteine and the closing phenylalanine or tryptophan. A D gene is named only where the DNA matches it firmly.

D gene: .; J gene: TRBJ2-7; V gene: TRBV11-2; CDR3 protein: CAIEGTLYEQYF
D gene: .; J gene: TRBJ1-1; V gene: TRBV7-9; CDR3 protein: CASSLVAAGNTEAFF
D gene: .; J gene: TRBJ2-7; V gene: TRBV15; CDR3 protein: CATSRGIGNCEQYF
D gene: TRBD1; J gene: TRBJ1-2; V gene: TRBV3-1; CDR3 protein: CASSQSLGTGDPHNYGYTF
D gene: .; J gene: TRBJ2-7; V gene: TRBV10-3; CDR3 protein: CAIGGSPGDEQYF
D gene: .; J gene: TRBJ1-1; V gene: TRBV28; CDR3 protein: CASSYGGFDTEAFF
D gene: .; J gene: TRBJ1-5; V gene: TRBV3-1; CDR3 protein: CASSQDSDRRQPQHF
D gene: .; J gene: TRBJ2-1; V gene: TRBV5-1; CDR3 protein: CASSEPTRYNEQFF
D gene: .; J gene: TRBJ2-5; V gene: TRBV12-3/TRBV12-4; CDR3 protein: CASSFYPQEETQYF
D gene: .; J gene: TRBJ1-1; V gene: TRBV27; CDR3 protein: CASSLGTRMNTEAFF
D gene: .; J gene: TRBJ2-1; V gene: TRBV11-2; CDR3 protein: CASSGTGLLQDEQFF
D gene: TRBD2; J gene: TRBJ2-5; V gene: TRBV5-1; CDR3 protein: CASSLEPSGTYQEQYF
D gene: TRBD1; J gene: .; V gene: TRBV3-1; CDR3 protein: CASTLTGTGETQYF
D gene: .; J gene: TRBJ2-3; V gene: TRBV29-1; CDR3 protein: CSSHGAGSTDTQYF
D gene: .; J gene: TRBJ2-3; V gene: TRBV13; CDR3 protein: CASSLDWETDTQYF
D gene: .; J gene: TRBJ2-2; V gene: TRBV27; CDR3 protein: CASSFPTGELFF
D gene: TRBD2; J gene: .; V gene: TRBV10-3; CDR3 protein: CAISVGRGTSGYNEQYF
D gene: .; J gene: TRBJ2-1; V gene: TRBV7-9; CDR3 protein: CASSNPLNEQFF
D gene: .; J gene: TRBJ1-4; V gene: TRBV5-1; CDR3 protein: CASSSAPGQRQEKLFF
D gene: TRBD2; J gene: TRBJ2-1; V gene: TRBV20-1; CDR3 protein: CSAREAGTNLNEQFF
D gene: .; J gene: .; V gene: TRBV7-9; CDR3 protein: CASSKWGARGQETQYF
D gene: .; J gene: TRBJ2-3; V gene: TRBV7-6; CDR3 protein: CASRTEGTDTQYF
D gene: TRBD1; J gene: TRBJ1-4; V gene: TRBV12-3/TRBV12-4; CDR3 protein: CASTLTGEEKLFF
D gene: TRBD2; J gene: TRBJ2-1; V gene: TRBV20-1; CDR3 protein: CSATEAGGFYNEQFF
D gene: .; J gene: TRBJ2-1; V gene: TRBV7-9; CDR3 protein: CASSLADEQFF
D gene: .; J gene: TRBJ2-7; V gene: TRBV6-2/TRBV6-3; CDR3 protein: CACEQAGHEQYF
D gene: TRBD1; J gene: TRBJ2-3; V gene: TRBV10-3; CDR3 protein: CAAGSRDRRFHTQYF
D gene: .; J gene: TRBJ2-3; V gene: TRBV7-2; CDR3 protein: CASSLGSDGGTDTQYF
D gene: .; J gene: TRBJ1-2; V gene: TRBV3-1; CDR3 protein: CASSHGGVVGYTF
D gene: .; J gene: TRBJ2-7; V gene: TRBV2; CDR3 protein: CASHFAGYGQYF
D gene: TRBD2; J gene: TRBJ2-7; V gene: TRBV30; CDR3 protein: CAWSWLRERYEQYF
D gene: TRBD1; J gene: .; V gene: TRBV2; CDR3 protein: CASGERTGDHEQYF
D gene: .; J gene: TRBJ1-6; V gene: TRBV28; CDR3 protein: CASSGPYNSPLHF
D gene: TRBD2; J gene: TRBJ2-3; V gene: TRBV3-1; CDR3 protein: CASSQDASGRSRDTQYF
D gene: .; J gene: TRBJ2-5; V gene: TRBV18; CDR3 protein: CASSPKGSQSVGTQYF
D gene: TRBD1; J gene: TRBJ1-2; V gene: TRBV7-2; CDR3 protein: CASSTGAGYGYTF
D gene: TRBD2; J gene: TRBJ2-7; V gene: TRBV11-2; CDR3 protein: CASSLGTILGLAARYEQYF
D gene: .; J gene: TRBJ1-4; V gene: TRBV29-1; CDR3 protein: CSVDNGMGKLFF
D gene: .; J gene: TRBJ2-7; V gene: TRBV4-1; CDR3 protein: CASSQDRTLAYYEQYF
D gene: .; J gene: TRBJ2-1; V gene: TRBV25-1; CDR3 protein: CASSEGGGGYNEQFF
D gene: .; J gene: .; V gene: TRBV2; CDR3 protein: CASSVHNEQYF
D gene: .; J gene: TRBJ2-7; V gene: TRBV10-3; CDR3 protein: CAISGRDPSYEQYF
D gene: .; J gene: TRBJ2-7; V gene: TRBV4-3; CDR3 protein: CASSQTSGRIGEQYF
D gene: .; J gene: TRBJ1-5; V gene: TRBV6-2/TRBV6-3; CDR3 protein: CASSYRGDQPQHF
D gene: .; J gene: TRBJ1-6; V gene: TRBV20-1; CDR3 protein: CSARVATDYNSPLHF
D gene: TRBD2; J gene: TRBJ2-1; V gene: TRBV6-2/TRBV6-3; CDR3 protein: CASSTLAGKAGKTYNEQFF
D gene: TRBD1; J gene: TRBJ2-3; V gene: TRBV3-1; CDR3 protein: CASSLTGTVWDTQYF
D gene: .; J gene: .; V gene: TRBV7-3; CDR3 protein: CASSFRGGNIQYF
D gene: .; J gene: TRBJ2-1; V gene: TRBV20-1; CDR3 protein: CSARPAYSYNEQFF
D gene: .; J gene: .; V gene: TRBV7-8; CDR3 protein: CASSPSSRPSWGEQYF
D gene: TRBD2; J gene: TRBJ2-7; V gene: TRBV20-1; CDR3 protein: CSAREPSGGSYEQYF
D gene: .; J gene: TRBJ2-3; V gene: TRBV20-1; CDR3 protein: CSARDPTSGDTQYF
D gene: .; J gene: TRBJ2-5; V gene: TRBV7-2; CDR3 protein: CASSFGTIETQYF
D gene: TRBD2; J gene: TRBJ2-1; V gene: TRBV7-2; CDR3 protein: CASSLDGGRYNEQFF
D gene: TRBD2; J gene: TRBJ2-3; V gene: TRBV7-2; CDR3 protein: CASSLEPAGRLGTDTQYF